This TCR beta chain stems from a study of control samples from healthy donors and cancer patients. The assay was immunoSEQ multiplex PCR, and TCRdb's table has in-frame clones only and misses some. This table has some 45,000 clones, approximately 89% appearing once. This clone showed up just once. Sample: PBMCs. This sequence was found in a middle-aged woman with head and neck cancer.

The CDR3 DNA follows: TGTGCCAGCAGTCGAGCCAGGAACACCGGGGAGCTGTTTTTT. This encodes CASSRARNTGELFF. The chain uses TRBV6-5 and TRBJ2-2; no clear D. The V and J ends lost 5 bases and 1 base respectively, with 8 bases between them. The germline V gene has CDR1 MNHEY and CDR2 SVGAGI. This CDR3 has 14 amino acids.